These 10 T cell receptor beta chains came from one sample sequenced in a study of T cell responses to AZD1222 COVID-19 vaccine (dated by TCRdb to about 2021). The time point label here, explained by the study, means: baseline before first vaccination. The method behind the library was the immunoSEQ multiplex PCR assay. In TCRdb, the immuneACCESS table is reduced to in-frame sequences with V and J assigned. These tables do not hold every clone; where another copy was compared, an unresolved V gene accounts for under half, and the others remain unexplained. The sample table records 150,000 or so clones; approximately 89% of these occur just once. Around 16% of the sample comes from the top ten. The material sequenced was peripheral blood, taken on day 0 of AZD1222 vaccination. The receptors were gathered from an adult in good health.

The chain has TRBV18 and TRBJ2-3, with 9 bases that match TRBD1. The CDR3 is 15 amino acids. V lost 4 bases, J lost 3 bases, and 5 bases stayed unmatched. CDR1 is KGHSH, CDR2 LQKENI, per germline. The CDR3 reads CASSRTGEGTDTQYF. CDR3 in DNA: TGTGCCAGCTCACGGACAGGGGAGGGGACAGATACGCAGTATTTT.

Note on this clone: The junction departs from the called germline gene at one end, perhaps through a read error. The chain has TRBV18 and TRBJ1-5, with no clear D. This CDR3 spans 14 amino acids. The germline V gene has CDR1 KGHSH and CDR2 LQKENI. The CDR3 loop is CASAPWPDNQPQHF. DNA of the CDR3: TGTGCCAGCGCACCGTGGCCTGACAATCAGCCCCAGCATTTT.

Here the CDR3 reads CASSQGNTGNTIYF. As DNA, the CDR3 is TGTGCCAGCAGCCAAGGAAATACTGGAAACACCATATATTTT. V gene TRBV3-1 (or the pseudogene TRBV3-2) combines with J gene TRBJ1-3; D not certain. The V gene's germline CDR1 is LGHDT and CDR2 YNNKEL (reference sequence). Trimming took 1 base from V and 2 from J, leaving 6 bases between them. The CDR3 consists of 14 residues.

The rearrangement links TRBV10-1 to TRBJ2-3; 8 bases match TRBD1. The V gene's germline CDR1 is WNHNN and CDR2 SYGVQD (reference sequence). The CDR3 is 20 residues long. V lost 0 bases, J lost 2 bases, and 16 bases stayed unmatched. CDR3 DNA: TGCGCCAGCAGTGAGTCGAAGGACAGGGAATTCAGACCTTACACAGATACGCAGTATTTT. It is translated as CASSESKDREFRPYTDTQYF.

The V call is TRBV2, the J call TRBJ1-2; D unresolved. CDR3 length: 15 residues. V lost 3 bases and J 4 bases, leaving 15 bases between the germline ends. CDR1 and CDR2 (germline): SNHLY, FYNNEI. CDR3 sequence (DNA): TGTGCCAGCAGTGACGAGGGTCAGACTCTCTATGGCTACACCTTC. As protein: CASSDEGQTLYGYTF.

CDR3 protein: CASSEKGGVTEAFF. CDR3 sequence (DNA): TGTGCCAGCAGTGAGAAGGGTGGGGTCACTGAAGCTTTCTTT. The chain employs TRBV2 and TRBJ1-1; no firm D call. CDR1 is SNHLY and CDR2 is FYNNEI in the germline V gene. V lost 3 bases and J 4 bases, leaving 12 bases between the germline ends. This CDR3 has 14 amino acids. Full variable domain (outside the CDR3, taken from reference TRBV2 and TRBJ1-1): EPEVTQTPSHQVTQMGQEVILRCVPISNHLYFYWYRQILGQKVEFLVSFYNNEISEKSEIFDDQFSVERPDGSNFTLKIRSTKLEDSAMYFCASSEKGGVTEAFFGQGTRLTVV.

The CDR3 spells CASSYVPQGNYGYTF. CDR3 sequence (DNA): TGTGCCAGCAGTTACGTACCCCAGGGGAACTATGGCTACACCTTC. This chain uses TRBV6-5 with TRBJ1-2; D is possibly TRBD1 (6 bases). The germline gives CDR1 MNHEY, CDR2 SVGAGI. The CDR3 has 15 amino acids. V lost 2 bases and J 2 bases, leaving 12 bases between the germline ends.

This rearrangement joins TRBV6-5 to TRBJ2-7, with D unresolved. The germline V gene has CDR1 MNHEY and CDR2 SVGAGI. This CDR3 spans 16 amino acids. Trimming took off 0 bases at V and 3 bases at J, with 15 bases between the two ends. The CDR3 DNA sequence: TGTGCCAGCAGTTACTCGAGCAGCTTTACACTCTACGAGCAGTACTTC. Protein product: CASSYSSSFTLYEQYF.

The CDR3 loop reads CASRFTTNTEAFF. The CDR3 nucleotides read TGTGCCAGCCGTTTTACCACGAACACTGAAGCTTTCTTT. The rearrangement uses TRBV7-3 and TRBJ1-1; D gene unclear. The germline V and J ends were trimmed by 8 bases and 1 base, with 11 bases remaining between them. The CDR3 extends over 13 amino acids. Germline CDR1 is SGHTA and CDR2 is FQGTGA.

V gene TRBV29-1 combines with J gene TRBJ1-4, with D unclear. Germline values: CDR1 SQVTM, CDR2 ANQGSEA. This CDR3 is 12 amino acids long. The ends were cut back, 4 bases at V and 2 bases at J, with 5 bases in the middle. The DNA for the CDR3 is TGCAGCGTTGCTAGGACTAATGAAAAACTGTTTTTT. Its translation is CSVARTNEKLFF.